The following is a T cell receptor (beta chain) sequence with its context. Its antigen is currently not known. There are no base qualities to consult, and no much larger clone falls within one base. RNA was extracted with the RNeasy kit and roughly 0.5 to 1 ug was reverse transcribed using random hexamers. The immunoSEQ multiplex PCR assay, which covers 54 Vbeta and 13 Jbeta segments, was used to amplify TCR beta CDR3 regions. Bias from PCR amplification was corrected by using a synthetic template baseline for primer optimization and for computational correction. The published analysis was carried out like this. Reads were annotated to V, D and J genes according to IMGT and were analyzed with immunoSEQ Analyzer, with only productive sequences retained. Clonality was computed as one minus Shannon entropy normalized by log2 of the number of productive unique sequences. For each patient and control, public and private clones were evaluated among the 100 most prevalent clones. Susac-specific clones were defined as absent from healthy and MS cohorts, 1052 published viral clones and other ImmuneACCESS disease sequences. TCRdb cleaned the public reads at Q25 with fastp, built clones with MiXCR and kept in-frame beta chains. Every distinct CDR3 protein forms one entry, paired with its most common genes and DNA. Here the V and J calls rest on TCRdb's processing, not on the authors' analysis. In all, the sample holds 200,000 or so distinct CDR3 sequences, and nearly 95% of those were seen once. About 0.096% of the sample goes to the ten largest clones.

Peripheral blood CD8+ and CD4+ T cells from healthy donors, Susac syndrome patients and multiple sclerosis patients were profiled by high-throughput TCR beta sequencing. The multiple sclerosis controls were treatment-naive patients whose relapsing-remitting disease, either stable or active, fulfilled the revised McDonald criteria. Bulk CD8+ and CD4+ T cells were purified magnetically by negative isolation, whereas CD8+ TEMRA cells were enriched by FACS. Blood was drawn into EDTA tubes, processed within 24 hours, and PBMCs were isolated by density gradient centrifugation. PBMCs intended for TCR sequencing were frozen in liquid nitrogen and were later thawed in a 37 degrees C water bath. A purity of at least 90% was achieved for sorted or isolated CD4+, CD8+ and CD8+ TEMRA cells. The sample is drawn from a study of CD8 T cells in Susac syndrome (dated by TCRdb to the late 2010s). Regarding the complete study: The study used repertoire sequencing to test whether antigen drove CD8+ T cell activation and differentiation in Susac syndrome.

The CDR1 and CDR2 encoded by the germline V gene are SGHVS and FNYEAQ. The CDR3 starts with the cysteine, ends with the phenylalanine, and has 14 residues. The entry retains the CDR3 DNA only, 42 bases that are in frame from base 1. Between the V and J ends, shortened by 5 bases and 2 bases respectively, the junction contains 11 bases. Here is what the overall study found, with its caveats: The number of individuals in the TCR sequencing and HLA analysis was recognized as being relatively small.

This receptor was identified in a human donor with multiple sclerosis. Input material: CD4+ T cells from PBMCs. The sequence joins TRBV7-6 to TRBJ2-3, with the D call tentatively TRBD1 or TRBD2, each fitting 5 bases. The CDR3 region: CASSKGTFTDTQYF. The nucleotide sequence reads TGTGCCAGCAGCAAAGGGACCTTCACAGATACGCAGTATTTT.